The present T cell receptor (beta chain) was sequenced within a study of cytomegalovirus exposure and HLA in healthy donors. The CDR3 is made up of 14 amino acids. Germline V gene lookup returns CDR1 SGHNT and CDR2 YENEEA. Points on this clone: A junction end diverges from the germline sequence, so it may reflect a read error.

The study ran its PCR with 60 Vbeta and 13 Jbeta primers. The assay was immunoSEQ multiplex PCR, and TCRdb's table has in-frame clones only and misses some. Of 130,000 to 150,000 clones listed, roughly 80% are singletons. The TCR comes from a middle-aged man in good health and CMV-seropositive. The source material was PBMCs. V gene TRBV11-3 combines with J gene TRBJ2-7, with D possibly matching TRBD2 (5 bases). CDR3 DNA: TGTGCCAGCAGCCTAGAGGGCGCTCGCTACGAGCAGTACTTC. Translation: CASSLEGARYEQYF.